This T cell receptor (beta chain) emerged from a study of cytomegalovirus exposure and HLA in healthy donors. Study as a whole: In a previous analysis, 100 million to 140 million unique TCR beta sequences were found from 150 million to 200 million T cells. Within an early data release were about 85 million unique TCRs drawn from HLA-typed donors.

Nominal health characterized the donors when sampled, though unrecorded immune exposures were likely. This PCR relied on a set of 60 Vbeta primers and 13 Jbeta primers. Using immunoSEQ multiplex PCR, the repertoire was profiled, and TCRdb retains in-frame clones only, with some absent. The sample records 100,000 to 120,000 clones, over 55% being singletons. The CDR3 spans 14 residues. The V gene's germline CDR1 is LNHDA and CDR2 SQIVND (reference sequence). V lost 6 bases and J 1 base, leaving 12 bases between the germline ends. The receptor comes from a man aged 18 to 30 in good health and CMV-seropositive. The sequencing input was PBMCs. The rearrangement uses TRBV19 and TRBJ1-1; D might be TRBD1 (6 bases). The CDR3 nucleotides read TGTGCCAGTAGGGGGACATCCAGGAACACTGAAGCTTTCTTT. As protein: CASRGTSRNTEAFF.